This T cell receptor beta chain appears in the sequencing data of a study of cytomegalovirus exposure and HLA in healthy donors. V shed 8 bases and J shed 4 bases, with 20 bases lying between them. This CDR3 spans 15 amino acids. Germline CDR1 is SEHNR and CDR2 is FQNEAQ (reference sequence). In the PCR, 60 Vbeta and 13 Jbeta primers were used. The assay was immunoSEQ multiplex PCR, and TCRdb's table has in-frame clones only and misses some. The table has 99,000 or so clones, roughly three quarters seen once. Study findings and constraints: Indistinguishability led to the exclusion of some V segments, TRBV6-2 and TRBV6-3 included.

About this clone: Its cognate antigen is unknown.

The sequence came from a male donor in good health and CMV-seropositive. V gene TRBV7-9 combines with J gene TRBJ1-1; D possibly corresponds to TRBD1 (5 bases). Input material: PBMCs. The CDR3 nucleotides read TGTGCCAGCGCGGCCAGGGAGGGAGGATCCACTGAAGCTTTCTTT. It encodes CASAAREGGSTEAFF.